These 18 T cell receptor beta chains were sequenced from one sample in a study of blood T cells in healthy people across ages. Combining a sample-barcoded 5' primer with a J-beta primer mix, a second PCR ran for roughly 7 to 11 cycles. MiXCR was run by TCRdb on the 5' RACE reads, yielding one entry per CDR3 protein. The sample carries approximately 780,000 distinct CDR3 sequences, under 30% recorded once. The data were also submitted as part of a second study, on T cells of mothers and their children.

Sequencing was carried out using blood. The receptors come from a boy younger than 18 in good health.

This chain links TRBV6-2 or TRBV6-3 with TRBJ2-1, with 7 bases matching TRBD1. V gave up 7 bases and J gave up 8 bases; unmatched junction bases: 8. Germline-derived CDR1 and CDR2 are MNHEY and SVGEGT. The CDR3 runs 13 residues. The CDR3 DNA reads as TGTGCCAGCACCCGAGACAGGGTCTATGAGCAGTTCTTC. It yields the protein CASTRDRVYEQFF.

This sequence joins TRBV6-2 or TRBV6-3 and TRBJ2-2; D ambiguous. This CDR3 spans 15 amino acids. Trimming removed 8 bases from V and 2 bases from J, with 15 bases in between. Germline assignment: CDR1 MNHEY and CDR2 SVGEGT. The DNA of the CDR3 is TGTGCCAGCTCACGGGCAGCCTCAAACACCGGGGAGCTGTTTTTT. Translating gives CASSRAASNTGELFF.

The table lists this clonotype with a few counts. The chain combines TRBV5-1 with TRBJ2-1; no firm D call. Germline CDR1 is SGHRS and CDR2 is YFSETQ. The V gene lost 0 bases and the J gene lost 7 bases, with 11 bases spanning the gap. The CDR3 is 14 residues long. The CDR3 here is CASSLGTPVNEQFF. The DNA of the CDR3 is TGCGCCAGCAGCTTGGGCACCCCAGTAAATGAGCAGTTCTTC.

This clonotype was counted only a few times. The genes are TRBV27 and TRBJ2-7, with TRBD2 matching 8 bases. Near its end, the DNA agrees better with TRBJ2-1, so the J call may be wrong. CDR3 length: 17 residues. Germline CDR1 is MNHEY and CDR2 is SMNVEV (reference sequence). The CDR3 region is CASSPNPPGGNKDEQFF. In DNA form, the CDR3 reads TGTGCCAGCAGTCCCAACCCGCCGGGGGGGAATAAGGATGAGCAGTTCTTC.

The chain links TRBV6-5 to TRBJ2-5, with 16 bases matching TRBD2. The CDR3 loop spans 20 amino acids. Germline CDR1 reads MNHEY; CDR2 reads SVGAGI. J lost 5 bases, V lost 1 base, and 13 bases had no gene match. CDR3 sequence (DNA): TGTGCCAGCAGTTACTATCTGATCGGGACTAGCGGGGGGGTAGTGGAGACCCAGTACTTC. Amino acid sequence: CASSYYLIGTSGGVVETQYF.

The genes are TRBV6-5 and TRBJ2-1; the D gene is possibly TRBD1 (6 bases). TRBJ2-7 explains the end of the DNA better; the J call may be wrong. Germline V gene data show CDR1 as MNHEY and CDR2 as SVGAGI. This CDR3 comprises 14 residues. Here the CDR3 reads CASSGSRRGNEQYF. DNA for the CDR3: TGTGCCAGCTCCGGTTCCCGCAGGGGTAACGAGCAGTACTTC.

The chain couples TRBV4-2 to TRBJ2-3; D is uncertain. The CDR3 has 16 residues. Germline V gene sequence: CDR1 LGHNA, CDR2 YNFKEQ. V shed 4 bases and J shed 4 bases, with 18 bases lying between them. CDR3 in amino acids: CASSPLTAAKSDTQYF. CDR3 sequence (DNA): TGTGCCAGCAGCCCGCTGACGGCAGCAAAATCAGATACGCAGTATTTT.

This clonotype was seen a handful of times. V and J are TRBV10-3 and TRBJ2-3; maybe TRBD2 (5 bases). Trimming left V 0 bases short and J 2 bases short, with 9 bases between. This CDR3 contains 15 residues. Germline assignment: CDR1 ENHRY and CDR2 SYGVKD. The CDR3 region is CAISESQRTTDTQYF. The CDR3 region has the DNA TGTGCCATCAGTGAGTCTCAGCGGACCACAGATACGCAGTATTTT.

The chain combines TRBV5-1 with TRBJ1-2; D remains unclear. Trimming pared 2 bases from V and 4 bases from J, leaving 12 bases between. CDR1 and CDR2 (germline): SGHRS, YFSETQ. This CDR3 is built from 14 residues. The CDR3 coding sequence is TGCGCCAGCAGCTTAATACGAGGGAGCTATGGCTACACCTTC. Encoded protein: CASSLIRGSYGYTF.

The genes are TRBV7-9 and TRBJ1-2; D gene unclear. Germline V gives CDR1 SEHNR, CDR2 FQNEAQ (reference sequence). Trimming removed 8 bases at V and 5 bases at J, with 15 bases between. The CDR3 is 13 residues long. CDR3: CASRRVGWYGYTF. In DNA, the CDR3 is TGTGCCAGCCGACGTGTAGGGTGGTATGGCTACACCTTC.

This clonotype was picked up a small number of times. The CDR3 reads CATRTTGAVYEQYF. The CDR3 nucleotides are TGTGCCACCAGGACGACAGGGGCGGTCTACGAGCAGTACTTC. The J gene is TRBJ2-5, the V gene TRBV24-1, with 8 positions matching TRBD1. The J call is uncertain, as TRBJ2-7 better fits the DNA end. Germline-derived CDR1 and CDR2 are KGHDR and SFDVKD. CDR3 length: 14 residues.

The rearrangement joins TRBV6-5 to TRBJ1-3; D not resolved. This CDR3 comprises 15 residues. Germline CDR1 reads MNHEY; CDR2 reads SVGAGI. V was pared by 4 bases and J by 0 bases, with 10 bases between. The chain's CDR3 is CASSSRASSGNTIYF. The CDR3 nucleotides are TGTGCCAGCAGTTCTCGGGCAAGCTCTGGAAACACCATATATTTT.

The chain carries TRBV12-3 or TRBV12-4 and TRBJ2-3, with 9 bases fitting TRBD2. V was clipped by 5 bases and J by 0 bases; unmatched bases: 18. This CDR3 comprises 20 residues. CDR3 residues: CASSVKKRGLAGGSTDTQYF. The CDR3 DNA is TGTGCCAGCAGTGTAAAAAAACGGGGACTTGCGGGGGGGAGCACAGATACGCAGTATTTT.

This clonotype was seen a handful of times. The V call is TRBV12-3 or TRBV12-4, the J call TRBJ2-1; D may correspond to TRBD1 or TRBD2 (5 bases each). The CDR3 covers 15 residues. The V end lost 4 bases, the J end lost 7 bases, and 17 bases lay between the germline ends. The CDR3 is CASSSGTRKWNEQFF. DNA for the CDR3: TGTGCCAGCAGTTCCGGGACGAGAAAGTGGAATGAGCAGTTCTTC.

This clonotype has a count of ten or more. The chain combines TRBV2 with TRBJ1-2; 7 nucleotides align to TRBD1. After removal of 5 bases from V and 6 bases from J, the junction contained 12 bases not matched to a gene. From germline, CDR1 is SNHLY and CDR2 FYNNEI. The CDR3 is 15 residues long. CDR3 nucleotide sequence: TGTGCCAGCAGTCGGGACAGAGCGAGAAACAATGGCTACACCTTC. Translated: CASSRDRARNNGYTF.

This clonotype was seen more than once but under ten times. The chain has TRBV30 and TRBJ1-4; D call uncertain. With 1 base removed from V and 7 bases from J, the gap between germline ends came to 10 bases. The CDR3 spans 13 residues. The V gene's germline CDR1 is GTSNPN and CDR2 SVGIG (reference sequence). The CDR3 here is CAWSGSLIEKLFF. DNA for the CDR3: TGTGCCTGGAGTGGGAGTTTAATTGAAAAACTGTTTTTT. The entire variable domain, with the rest obtained from reference TRBV30 and TRBJ1-4, is as follows: SQTIHQWPATLVQPVGSPLSLECTVEGTSNPNLYWYRQAAGRGLQLLFYSVGIGQISSEVPQNLSASRPQDRQFILSSKKLLLSDSGFYLCAWSGSLIEKLFFGSGTQLSVL.

This clonotype was found a few times. V usage is TRBV4-1 and J usage is TRBJ2-7; D unresolved. The CDR3 covers 16 residues. Germline V lookup: CDR1 MGHRA, CDR2 YSYEKL. Trimming removed 1 base at V and 2 bases at J, with 15 bases between. CDR3 DNA sequence: TGCGCCAGCAGCCAAGTTGTCCCAAGAGCCGCCTACGAGCAGTACTTC. It codes for CASSQVVPRAAYEQYF.

The chain recombines TRBV7-2 with TRBJ2-5; 7 bases align to TRBD2. The CDR3 has 15 amino acids. The germline V gene encodes CDR1 SGHTA and CDR2 FQGNSA. Trimming removed 4 bases from V and 1 base from J; junction bases left unmatched: 6. DNA for the CDR3: TGTGCCAGCAGCTCTTTTTCGGGGGGCCAAGAGACCCAGTACTTC. Translation: CASSSFSGGQETQYF.